Following are 21 T cell receptor gamma chains from one sample sequenced in a study of γδ T cells in repeated Plasmodium falciparum infection. Vgamma9/Vdelta2+ and Vdelta2-negative gammadelta T cells were flow-sorted from PBMC for bulk sequencing. TCRdb ran CATT on the multiplex PCR reads. The repertoire consists of 25,000 to 35,000 gamma-chain clones, with approximately 1.5% occurring once and the leading ten covering roughly a fifth. Material for sequencing was gamma-delta T cells from blood. Receptors originate from a pool of human donors (malaria-infected and uninfected, not separated).

This clone has more than one count but fewer than ten. This DNA's translation differs at residue 7 from TCRdb's protein, which comes from a much larger clone; a read error is likely, and the protein shown is translated from the DNA. This chain links TRGV9 with TRGJP. Germline matching of the DNA provided the J gene here, since TCRdb leaves it blank. CDR3 length: 17 amino acids. Unmatched junction bases numbered 7, after V lost 0 bases and J lost 8 bases. CDR1 is GITISATS and CDR2 is ISYDGTV in the germline V gene (reference sequence). The CDR3 nucleotides are TGTGCCTTGTGGGAGGTGTGTGATAAGTTGGGCAAAAAAATCAAGGTATTT. This translates into CALWEVCDKLGKKIKVF.

This clone has a count of ten or more. The protein listed by TCRdb differs at residue 8 from the translated DNA, so the DNA translation is shown. The chain couples TRGV4 to TRGJ1 or TRGJ2. Germline V gives CDR1 EGSTGY, CDR2 YDSYTSSV. Germline trimming cut 1 base from V and 3 bases from J; bases unmatched to any gene: 6. CDR3 length equals 14 residues. The CDR3 protein is CATWDGPSYYKKLF. CDR3 bases: TGTGCCACCTGGGATGGACCGAGTTATTATAAGAAACTCTTT.

The sample holds many counts of this clone. The protein listed by TCRdb differs at residue 8 from the translated DNA, so the DNA translation is shown. The chain recombines TRGV3 with TRGJP2. CDR1 is VTNTFY and CDR2 is YDVSTARD in the germline V gene (reference sequence). CDR3 size: 13 residues. The CDR3 loop reads CATWVSSGWIKTF. The CDR3 bases are TGTGCCACCTGGGTTAGTAGTGGTTGGATCAAGACGTTT.

This clone was seen a handful of times. TCRdb attributes to this sequence the protein of a much larger clone, which differs from the DNA translation at residue 11; a read error is likely, and the protein displayed is translated from the DNA. The DNA of the CDR3 is TGTGCCTTGTGGGAGACTCTTATTGAGTTGAGCAAAAAAATCAAGGTATTT. This encodes CALWETLIELSKKIKVF. This chain joins TRGV9 and TRGJP. TCRdb offers no J gene call, so here the DNA was matched to germline to obtain one. Germline CDR1 is GITISATS and CDR2 is ISYDGTV (reference sequence). This CDR3 contains 17 residues.

With regard to this clone: A far larger clone differs by one base, so this is likely a read error. The sample contains more than one DNA sequence encoding this CDR3. The J segment was not called; the V segment is TRGV4. Germline loops: CDR1 EGSTGY, CDR2 YDSYTSSV. The length of the CDR3 is 13 residues. As DNA, the CDR3 is TGTGCCACCTGGGATAACCCTATCTATAAGAAACTCTTC. This codes for CATWDNPIYKKLF.

This clone was counted many times. The protein TCRdb gives is from a much larger clone and does not agree with this DNA's translation at residue 3, likely a read error; the protein shown here comes from the DNA. CDR3 DNA sequence: TGTGCCCCCTGGGACGGGCCGAGGTATAAGAAACTCTTT. Protein: CAPWDGPRYKKLF. The J gene is TRGJ1 or TRGJ2, the V gene TRGV2. Per germline, CDR1 EGSNGY and CDR2 YDSYNSKV. This CDR3 is 13 amino acids long.

This clone was observed a handful of times. TCRdb assigns this DNA the protein of a much larger clone, which departs from its translation at residue 4; this likely reflects a read error, and the protein shown comes from translating the DNA. The chain couples TRGV9 to TRGJ1 or TRGJ2. The J gene, not given by TCRdb, was assigned here from a germline match of the nucleotide sequence. This CDR3 region has 11 residues. Per germline, CDR1 GITISATS and CDR2 ISYDGTV (reference sequence). DNA for the CDR3: TGTGCCTTGCGGGAGACTACTAAGAAACTCTTT. The encoded protein is CALRETTKKLF.

This clone was counted many times. The protein given by TCRdb reflects a much larger clone and differs at residue 10 from this DNA's translation, likely from a read error; the protein shown is the DNA's translation. This chain connects TRGV9 to TRGJP. The length of the CDR3 is 16 residues. Germline V gene lookup returns CDR1 GITISATS and CDR2 ISYDGTV (reference sequence). DNA for the CDR3: TGTGCCTTGTGGGAGGTGCGGGAGTTGAGCAAAAAAATCAAGGTATTT. Protein product: CALWEVRELSKKIKVF.

With respect to this clone: TCRdb has a much larger clone's protein, which differs at residue 4 from the translation of this DNA, likely because of a read error; what is shown is the protein translated from the DNA. The genes are TRGV9 and TRGJP. CDR3 length: 18 amino acids. Germline V gives CDR1 GITISATS, CDR2 ISYDGTV (reference sequence). The DNA for the CDR3 is TGTGCCTTGGGGGAGGCCCAAAGTATAAGGTTGGGCAAAAAAATCAAGGTATTT. Protein sequence: CALGEAQSIRLGKKIKVF.

This clone has only a few counts. This DNA translates differently at residue 15 from the TCRdb protein, which is that of a much larger clone; a read error is likely, and the protein shown is the DNA's own translation. V gene TRGV9 combines with J gene TRGJP. TCRdb carries no J gene annotation; the J gene was assigned here by matching the DNA with germline. The CDR3 contains 18 residues. Germline lookup yields CDR1 GITISATS and CDR2 ISYDGTV (reference sequence). The CDR3 nucleotides read TGTGCCTTGTGGGAGGTGGGTACGCAAGAGTTGGGCAAAAAACTCAAGGTATTT. It codes for CALWEVGTQELGKKLKVF.

This clone was counted at least ten times. This DNA translates differently at residue 6 from the TCRdb protein, which is that of a much larger clone; a read error is likely, and the protein shown is the DNA's own translation. The chain uses TRGV9 and TRGJP. TCRdb records no J gene; here it was assigned by comparing the DNA to germline. The junction had 5 bases not matched to a gene; V was cut back by 6 bases and J by 6 bases. This CDR3 is built from 15 residues. CDR1 GITISATS and CDR2 ISYDGTV come from the germline V gene (reference sequence). The CDR3 loop reads CALWTGELGKKIKVF. In nucleotides, the CDR3 is TGTGCCTTGTGGACAGGAGAGTTGGGCAAAAAAATCAAGGTATTT.

Note on this clone: TCRdb lists the protein of a much larger clone for this DNA, which differs at residue 5, so this is likely a read error; the protein given here is translated from the DNA itself. The chain couples TRGV2 to TRGJP1. The J gene is not listed in TCRdb, so it was assigned here from a DNA match to germline. The germline CDR1 and CDR2 sequences are EGSNGY and YDSYNSKV. CDR3 length: 14 residues. The trim removed 9 bases at V and 1 base at J, leaving 8 bases unmatched. The CDR3 nucleotides are TGTGCCACCAAAGGTTGTACCACTGGTTGGTTCAAGATATTT. Its protein is CATKGCTTGWFKIF.

This clone has at least ten counts. A far larger clone is just one base off, so this is likely a read error. This sample also contains other DNA sequences that code for the same CDR3. The V and J genes are TRGV9 and TRGJ1 or TRGJ2. TCRdb leaves out the J gene; it was filled in here by matching the DNA to germline. CDR1 is GITISATS and CDR2 is ISYDGTV in the germline V gene (reference sequence). The CDR3 sequence is 14 residues long. The DNA for the CDR3 is TGTGCCCTGTGGGAGGTGCAGAGGGGGCCTAAGAAACTCTTT. Amino acid sequence: CALWEVQRGPKKLF.

This clone is medium-sized in the sample. The chain employs TRGV9 and TRGJ1 or TRGJ2. J gave up 8 bases and V 0 bases, and 1 base lay outside the gene matches. The CDR3 runs to 11 residues. CDR1 and CDR2 from the germline V gene are GITISATS and ISYDGTV (reference sequence). The CDR3 sequence: CALWEVNKKLF. In DNA, the CDR3 is TGTGCCTTGTGGGAGGTGAATAAGAAACTCTTT.

On this clone: TCRdb assigns this DNA the protein of a much larger clone, which departs from its translation at residue 8; this likely reflects a read error, and the protein shown comes from translating the DNA. The chain carries TRGV9 and TRGJ1 or TRGJ2. The J gene, missing from TCRdb, was assigned here through DNA to germline matching. Germline V gene data show CDR1 as GITISATS and CDR2 as ISYDGTV (reference sequence). This CDR3 contains 13 residues. The CDR3 nucleotides are TGTGCCTTGTGGGATCCGAATCATTACAAGAAACTCTTT. It translates to CALWDPNHYKKLF.

As for this clone: The protein given by TCRdb reflects a much larger clone and differs at residue 8 from this DNA's translation, likely from a read error; the protein shown is the DNA's translation. The identical CDR3 is also encoded by other nucleotide sequences in the sample. The chain is built from TRGV9 and TRGJP. Assignment of the J gene here rests on matching the DNA to germline, because TCRdb gives none. CDR3 size: 17 residues. The germline V gene has CDR1 GITISATS and CDR2 ISYDGTV (reference sequence). The V gene end was trimmed by 0 bases and the J gene end by 6 bases; junction bases not matched to a gene: 5. CDR3 amino acids: CALWEVKPELGKKIKVF. CDR3 DNA: TGTGCCTTGTGGGAGGTGAAGCCAGAGTTGGGCAAAAAAATCAAGGTATTT.

The table lists this clone with a few counts. A read error likely explains this, since a far larger clone differs by one base. This sample includes further DNA sequences coding for the same CDR3. The gene calls are TRGV9 and TRGJ1 or TRGJ2. The J gene, not given by TCRdb, was assigned here from a germline match of the nucleotide sequence. The trim removed 2 bases at V and 1 base at J, leaving 5 bases unmatched. Germline CDR1 GITISATS, CDR2 ISYDGTV (reference sequence). The CDR3 sequence is 14 residues long. CDR3 protein: CALWEGLNYYKKLF. The CDR3 DNA reads as TGTGCCTTGTGGGAGGGGCTAAATTATTATAAGAAACTCTTT.

A few counts support this clone. TCRdb's protein, taken from a much larger clone, differs from this DNA's translation at residue 10, likely owing to a read error; the protein displayed comes from the DNA. V usage is TRGV9 and J usage is TRGJP. CDR3 length equals 17 residues. The germline V gene encodes CDR1 GITISATS and CDR2 ISYDGTV (reference sequence). The DNA for the CDR3 is TGTGCCTTGTGGGAGGGGACCCAAGAGTTTGGCAAAAAAATCAAGGTATTT. This sequence encodes CALWEGTQEFGKKIKVF.

This clone was seen a handful of times. This DNA's translation and the protein TCRdb lists, from a much larger clone, do not match at residue 7, likely due to a read error; the protein shown is translated from the DNA. The V gene is TRGV9, the J gene TRGJ1 or TRGJ2. In the absence of a J gene in TCRdb, the DNA was matched to germline to assign it here. Trimming took 1 base from V and 7 from J; bases not matched to a gene: 7. The V gene's germline CDR1 is GITISATS and CDR2 ISYDGTV (reference sequence). This CDR3 is built from 13 residues. Here the CDR3 reads CALWEVAKYKKLF. CDR3 sequence (DNA): TGTGCCTTGTGGGAGGTAGCGAAATATAAGAAACTCTTT.

This clone was detected a few times. Given a far larger clone just one base away, this is likely a sequencing read error. The sample has other DNA sequences that encode this CDR3 too. The chain carries TRGV9 and TRGJP. TCRdb leaves out the J gene; it was filled in here by matching the DNA to germline. The junction had 10 bases not matched to a gene; V was cut back by 4 bases and J by 7 bases. CDR1 is GITISATS, CDR2 ISYDGTV, per germline (reference sequence). This CDR3 contains 17 residues. In DNA form, the CDR3 reads TGTGCCTTGTGGGAAGTGGTATCCGAGTTGGGCAAAAAAATCAAGGTATTT. Translation: CALWEVVSELGKKIKVF.

For this clone: The protein recorded in TCRdb matches a much larger clone and deviates from this DNA's translation at residue 5, suggesting a read error; the protein here is obtained by translating the DNA. The V call is TRGV4, the J call TRGJ1 or TRGJ2. TCRdb offers no J gene call, so here the DNA was matched to germline to obtain one. The J segment lost 3 bases and the V segment lost 5 bases, leaving 7 bases of the junction unmatched. This CDR3 comprises 13 residues. The germline V gene encodes CDR1 EGSTGY and CDR2 YDSYTSSV. CDR3 protein: CATWGARYYKKLF. The CDR3 coding sequence is TGTGCCACCTGGGGTGCCCGTTATTATAAGAAACTCTTT.